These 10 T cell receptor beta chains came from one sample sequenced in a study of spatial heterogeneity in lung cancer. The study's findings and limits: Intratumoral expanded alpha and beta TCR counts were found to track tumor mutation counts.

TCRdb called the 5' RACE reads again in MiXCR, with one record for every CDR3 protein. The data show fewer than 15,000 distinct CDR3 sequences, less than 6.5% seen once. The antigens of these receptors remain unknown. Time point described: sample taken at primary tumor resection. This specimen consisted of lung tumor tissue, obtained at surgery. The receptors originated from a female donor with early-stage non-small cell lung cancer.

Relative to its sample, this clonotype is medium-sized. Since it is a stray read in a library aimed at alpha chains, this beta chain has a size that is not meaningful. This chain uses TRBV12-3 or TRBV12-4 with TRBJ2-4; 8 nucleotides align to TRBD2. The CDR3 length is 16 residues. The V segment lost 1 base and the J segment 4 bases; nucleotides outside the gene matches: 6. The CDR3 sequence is CASSLDGVAGKNIQYF. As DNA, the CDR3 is TGTGCCAGCAGTTTAGACGGTGTAGCGGGGAAAAACATTCAGTACTTC.

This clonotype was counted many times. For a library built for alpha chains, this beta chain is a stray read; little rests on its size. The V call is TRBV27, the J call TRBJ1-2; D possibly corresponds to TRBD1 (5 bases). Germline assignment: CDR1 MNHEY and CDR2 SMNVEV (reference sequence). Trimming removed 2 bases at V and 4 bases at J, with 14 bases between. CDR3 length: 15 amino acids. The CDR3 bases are TGTGCCAGCAGTTTAACAGGTAGCAACTTCTATGGCTACACCTTC. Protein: CASSLTGSNFYGYTF.

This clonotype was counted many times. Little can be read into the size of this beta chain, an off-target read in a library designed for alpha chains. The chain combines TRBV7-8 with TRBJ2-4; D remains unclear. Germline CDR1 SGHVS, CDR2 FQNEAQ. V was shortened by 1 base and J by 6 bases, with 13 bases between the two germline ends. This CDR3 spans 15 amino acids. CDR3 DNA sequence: TGTGCCAGCAGCTTAGAAGCCGTGGTCTTAAACATTCAGTACTTC. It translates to CASSLEAVVLNIQYF.

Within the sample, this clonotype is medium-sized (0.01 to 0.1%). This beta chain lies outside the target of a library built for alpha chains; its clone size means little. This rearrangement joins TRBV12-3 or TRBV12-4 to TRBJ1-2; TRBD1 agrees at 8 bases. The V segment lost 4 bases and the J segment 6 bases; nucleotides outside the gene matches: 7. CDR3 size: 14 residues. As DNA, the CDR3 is TGTGCCAGCAGTTCGGACAGGGTTAATGATGGCTACACCTTC. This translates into CASSSDRVNDGYTF.

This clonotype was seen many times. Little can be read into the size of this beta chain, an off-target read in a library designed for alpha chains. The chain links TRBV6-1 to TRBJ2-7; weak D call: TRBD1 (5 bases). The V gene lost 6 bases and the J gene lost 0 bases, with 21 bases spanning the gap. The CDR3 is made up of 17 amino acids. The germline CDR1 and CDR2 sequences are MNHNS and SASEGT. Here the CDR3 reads CASRFIRGSGSSYEQYF. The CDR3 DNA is TGTGCCAGCAGGTTTATAAGGGGATCCGGAAGCTCCTACGAGCAGTACTTC.

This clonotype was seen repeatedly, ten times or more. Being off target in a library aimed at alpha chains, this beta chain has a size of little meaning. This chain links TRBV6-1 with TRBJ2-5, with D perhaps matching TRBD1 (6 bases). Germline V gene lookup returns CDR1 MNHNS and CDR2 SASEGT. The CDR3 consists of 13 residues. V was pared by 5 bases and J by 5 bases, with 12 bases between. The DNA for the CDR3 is TGTGCCAGCAGTACAGGGCCGGGCGAGACCCAGTACTTC. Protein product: CASSTGPGETQYF.

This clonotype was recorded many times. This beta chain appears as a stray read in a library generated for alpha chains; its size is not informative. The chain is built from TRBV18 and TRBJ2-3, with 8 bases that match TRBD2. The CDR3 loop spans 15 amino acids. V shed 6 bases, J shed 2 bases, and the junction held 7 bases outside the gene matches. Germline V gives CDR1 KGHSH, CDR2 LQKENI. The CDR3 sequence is CASSPGGGLTDTQYF. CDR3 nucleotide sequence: TGTGCCAGCTCTCCCGGCGGGGGGCTCACAGATACGCAGTATTTT.

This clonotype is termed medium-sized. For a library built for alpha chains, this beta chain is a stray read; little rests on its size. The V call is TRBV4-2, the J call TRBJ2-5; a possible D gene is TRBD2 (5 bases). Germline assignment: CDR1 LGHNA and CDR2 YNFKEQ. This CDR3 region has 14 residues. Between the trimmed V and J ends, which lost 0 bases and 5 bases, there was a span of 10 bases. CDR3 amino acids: CASSQERAQETQYF. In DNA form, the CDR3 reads TGTGCCAGCAGCCAAGAGAGGGCGCAGGAGACCCAGTACTTC.

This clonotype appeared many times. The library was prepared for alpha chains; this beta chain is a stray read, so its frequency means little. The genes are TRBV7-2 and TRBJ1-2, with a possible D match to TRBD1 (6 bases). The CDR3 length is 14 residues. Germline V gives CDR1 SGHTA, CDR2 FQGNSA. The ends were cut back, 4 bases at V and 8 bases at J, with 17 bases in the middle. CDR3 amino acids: CASSSRGPIGGYTF. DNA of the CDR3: TGTGCCAGCAGCTCGCGGGGGCCGATTGGAGGCTACACCTTC.

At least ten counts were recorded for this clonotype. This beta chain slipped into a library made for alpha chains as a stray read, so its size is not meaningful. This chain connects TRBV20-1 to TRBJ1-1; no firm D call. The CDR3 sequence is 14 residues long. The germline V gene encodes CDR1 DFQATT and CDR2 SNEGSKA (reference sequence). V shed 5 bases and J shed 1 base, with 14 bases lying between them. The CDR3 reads CSAPNPYTNTEAFF. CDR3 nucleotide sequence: TGCAGTGCTCCGAACCCCTACACGAACACTGAAGCTTTCTTT.